This TCR beta chain was found in a study of identical twins. The CDR3 contains 14 residues. Germline CDR1 is SEHNR and CDR2 is FQNEAQ (reference sequence). V dropped 7 bases and J dropped 5; count of bases not matched to a gene: 10. TCRdb ran MiXCR on the 5' RACE reads and lists one entry per CDR3 protein. The repertoire includes 500,000 to 600,000 distinct CDR3 sequences, about 20% of them detected once, and 0.91% sits in the top ten. Healthy Caucasians provided all donations. These data were also reused for a study on T cells expressing NK-cell markers.

The clonotype comes from a woman between 18 and 29 years old in good health. The sequenced sample was CD4+ T cells sorted from blood. This rearrangement joins TRBV7-9 to TRBJ2-7; the match to TRBD1 covers 8 bases. The CDR3 region is CASTPGGQDHEQYF. In nucleotides, the CDR3 is TGTGCCAGCACCCCCGGGGGACAGGACCACGAGCAGTACTTC.